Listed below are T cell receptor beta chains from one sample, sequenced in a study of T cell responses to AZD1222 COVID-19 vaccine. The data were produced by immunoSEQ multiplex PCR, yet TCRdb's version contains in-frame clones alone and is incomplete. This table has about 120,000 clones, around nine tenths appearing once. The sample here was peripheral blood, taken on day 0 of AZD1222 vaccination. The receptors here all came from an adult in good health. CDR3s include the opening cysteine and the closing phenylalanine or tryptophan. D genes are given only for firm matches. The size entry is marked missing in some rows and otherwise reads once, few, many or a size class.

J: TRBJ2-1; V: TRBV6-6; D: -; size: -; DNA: TGTGCCAGCAGTTACGACCCATACAATGAGCAGTTCTTC; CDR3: CASSYDPYNEQFF
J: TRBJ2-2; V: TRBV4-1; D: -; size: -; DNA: TGCGCCAGCAGCCAAGAGGGGGCAACGGGGGACACCGGGGAGCTGTTTTTT; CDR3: CASSQEGATGDTGELFF
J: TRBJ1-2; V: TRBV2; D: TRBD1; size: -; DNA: TGTGCCAGCAGCCTGAGACAGGGAAATGGCTACACCTTC; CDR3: CASSLRQGNGYTF
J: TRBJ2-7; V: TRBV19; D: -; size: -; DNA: TGTGCCACCCCCTCCCCTACAGGGAACTACGAGCAGTACTTC; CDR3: CATPSPTGNYEQYF
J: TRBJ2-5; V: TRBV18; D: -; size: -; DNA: TGTGCCAGCTCACTCCGAGGAAATGGGCAAGAGACCCAGTACTTC; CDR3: CASSLRGNGQETQYF
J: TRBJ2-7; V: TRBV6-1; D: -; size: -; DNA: TGTGCCAGCAGTGAACGGGCCCCCTACGAGCAGTACTTC; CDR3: CASSERAPYEQYF
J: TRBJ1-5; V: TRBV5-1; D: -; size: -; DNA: TGCGCCAGCAGCTTTGACACCGGAATAGACGAACAGCCCCAGCATTTT; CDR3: CASSFDTGIDEQPQHF
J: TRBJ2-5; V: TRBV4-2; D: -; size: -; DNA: TGTGCCAGCAGCCCTGGGCGGAGCCAAGAGACCCAGTACTTC; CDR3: CASSPGRSQETQYF
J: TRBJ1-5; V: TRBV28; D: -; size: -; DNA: TGTGCCAGCACCGTGGGTTTCCAGCCCCAGCATTTT; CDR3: CASTVGFQPQHF
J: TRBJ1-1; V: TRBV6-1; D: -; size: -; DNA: TGTGCCAGCAGTGATTTGTTCACTGAAGCTTTCTTT; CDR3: CASSDLFTEAFF
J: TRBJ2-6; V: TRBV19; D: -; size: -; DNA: TGTGCCAGTAGACCTAGGGGGGGCTCCGGGGCCAACGTCCTGACTTTC; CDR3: CASRPRGGSGANVLTF
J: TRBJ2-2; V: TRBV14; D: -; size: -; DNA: TGTGCCAGCAGCCCAGTGCTAGCGAACACCGGGGAGCTGTTTTTT; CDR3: CASSPVLANTGELFF
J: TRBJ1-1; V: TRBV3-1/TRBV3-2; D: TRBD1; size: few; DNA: TGTGCCAGCAGCCCAGGGGGCACTGAAGCTTTCTTT; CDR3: CASSPGGTEAFF
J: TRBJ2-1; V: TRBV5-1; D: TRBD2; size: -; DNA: TGCGCCAGCAGCCCCGCTATAGCGGGAGGACGCAATGAGCAGTTCTTC; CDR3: CASSPAIAGGRNEQFF
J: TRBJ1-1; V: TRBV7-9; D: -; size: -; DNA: TGTGCCAGCAGCCGTGGGGGGATGAACACTGAAGCTTTCTTT; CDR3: CASSRGGMNTEAFF
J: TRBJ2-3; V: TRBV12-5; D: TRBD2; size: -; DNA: TGTGCTAGTGGTTCCTCCCCTTCTAGCGGATACACAGATACGCAGTATTTT; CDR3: CASGSSPSSGYTDTQYF
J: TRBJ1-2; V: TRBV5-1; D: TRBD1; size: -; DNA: TGCGCCAGCAGCTTGGGGGGACAGGGAAACTATGGCTACACCTTC; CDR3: CASSLGGQGNYGYTF
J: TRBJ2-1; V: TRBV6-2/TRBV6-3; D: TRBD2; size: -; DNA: TGTGCCAGCAGTAAACTAGCGGGGGAGTACAATGAGCAGTTCTTC; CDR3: CASSKLAGEYNEQFF